Below, 20 T cell receptor beta chains from the same sample are listed, as sequenced in a study of T cells in Graves' hyperthyroidism and ophthalmopathy. It was RNA transcripts that yielded the amplified TCR beta CDR3 regions. Researchers ran a first-round RT-PCR on the TCR CDR3 using the HTBI primer set. TCRdb recomputed calls from the multiplex PCR reads with MiXCR, one row per CDR3 protein. In the table there are hundreds of thousands of distinct CDR3 sequences, around 39% of which are singletons. Specimen: blood. The receptors originated from a man between 18 and 35 years old with Graves' hyperthyroidism.

This clonotype was detected a few times. The chain is built from TRBV6-6 and TRBJ2-5; maybe TRBD1 (7 bases). The CDR3 length is 13 residues. Germline V gives CDR1 MNHNY, CDR2 SVGAGI (reference sequence). The V gene lost 3 bases and the J gene lost 4 bases, with 9 bases spanning the gap. CDR3 bases: TGTGCCAGCAGTTATCAGGGGGGAGAGACCCAGTACTTC. This sequence encodes CASSYQGGETQYF.

Concerning this clonotype itself: Sequence at one end of the junction differs from germline and may be a read error. CDR3 residues: CVSSRDREETQYF. The DNA for the CDR3 is TGTGTCAGCAGCCGAGACAGGGAGGAGACCCAGTACTTC. V usage is TRBV7-2 and J usage is TRBJ2-5; 7 nucleotides align to TRBD1. This CDR3 has 13 residues. From germline, CDR1 is SGHTA and CDR2 FQGNSA.

The J gene is TRBJ1-4, the V gene TRBV29-1; no clear D gene. The V and J ends lost 5 bases and 7 bases respectively, with 11 bases between them. CDR3 length equals 12 residues. The germline V gene encodes CDR1 SQVTM and CDR2 ANQGSEA. The DNA of the CDR3 is TGCAGCGTTACGATTCAAGGTGAAAAACTGTTTTTT. This gives the protein CSVTIQGEKLFF.

A few counts support this clonotype. Written as DNA, the CDR3 is TGTGCCACCAGCAGAGCCCGTGGGGGGCCGAACAATCAGCCCCAGCATTTT. This sequence encodes CATSRARGGPNNQPQHF. This chain joins TRBV15 and TRBJ1-5; a weak D match, TRBD1 (6 bases). Germline V lookup: CDR1 LNHNV, CDR2 YYDKDF (reference sequence). The CDR3 runs 17 residues. Trimming took 1 base from V and 3 from J, leaving 16 bases between them.

In nucleotides, the CDR3 is TGTGCCAGCAGTGAAGTACAGCTGAACACTGAAGCTTTCTTT. It yields the protein CASSEVQLNTEAFF. This chain links TRBV6-6 with TRBJ1-1; D is undetermined. Germline V CDR1 and CDR2: MNHNY, SVGAGI (reference sequence). Between the trimmed V and J ends, which lost 5 bases and 0 bases, there was a span of 10 bases. The CDR3 runs 14 residues.

This clonotype has ten or more counts. The chain is built from TRBV5-6 and TRBJ1-2; D might be TRBD1 (6 bases). CDR1 is SGHDT and CDR2 is YYEEEE in the germline V gene. The CDR3 totals 12 residues. Between the trimmed V and J ends, which lost 4 bases and 8 bases, there was a span of 12 bases. The CDR3, as DNA: TGTGCCAGCAGCCCCGGACAGCGCGGCTACACCTTC. This translates into CASSPGQRGYTF.

J is TRBJ2-5 and V is TRBV29-1; D is possibly TRBD2 (6 bases). The CDR3 consists of 12 residues. Germline CDR1 SQVTM, CDR2 ANQGSEA. The ends were cut back, 5 bases at V and 3 bases at J, with 10 bases in the middle. The CDR3 sequence: CSVKSGEETQYF. CDR3 DNA sequence: TGCAGCGTTAAGTCGGGGGAAGAGACCCAGTACTTC.

This clonotype was counted at least ten times. J is TRBJ1-1 and V is TRBV19; the D is unclear. V was clipped by 5 bases and J by 6 bases, with 10 bases between them. Germline values: CDR1 LNHDA, CDR2 SQIVND (reference sequence). This CDR3 region has 12 residues. CDR3 nucleotide sequence: TGTGCCAGTAGTGCAAGAACCGCTGAAGCTTTCTTT. This sequence encodes CASSARTAEAFF.

This sequence joins TRBV7-9 and TRBJ2-2, with TRBD2 identical over 8 bases. This CDR3 has 15 amino acids. V lost 5 bases to trimming and J lost 6 bases; unmatched junction nucleotides: 8. Germline assignment: CDR1 SEHNR and CDR2 FQNEAQ (reference sequence). The CDR3 loop is CASSLPLAESGELFF. The CDR3 nucleotides are TGTGCCAGCAGCCTCCCACTAGCGGAGTCCGGGGAGCTGTTTTTT.

The table lists this clonotype with many counts. The rearrangement joins TRBV19 to TRBJ2-7, with D possibly being TRBD1 (6 bases). Trimming shortened V by 4 bases and J by 5 bases, and 9 bases separated the two germline ends. CDR1 is LNHDA, CDR2 SQIVND, per germline (reference sequence). The CDR3 totals 12 residues. The CDR3, as DNA: TGTGCCAGTAGTACTACAGGGAACGAGCAGTACTTC. It codes for CASSTTGNEQYF. The variable domain in full, with the rest retrieved from reference TRBV19 and TRBJ2-7, is DGGITQSPKYLFRKEGQNVTLSCEQNLNHDAMYWYRQDPGQGLRLIYYSQIVNDFQKGDIAEGYSVSREKKESFPLTVTSAQKNPTAFYLCASSTTGNEQYFGPGTRLTVT.

This chain uses TRBV14 with TRBJ1-2, with D possibly being TRBD1 (6 bases). This CDR3 contains 14 residues. V dropped 0 bases and J dropped 7 bases, with 12 bases sitting between them. Per germline, CDR1 SGHDN and CDR2 FVKESK. Written as DNA, the CDR3 is TGTGCCAGCAGCCAAGAGATGGGGGGCTCTGGCTACACCTTC. As protein: CASSQEMGGSGYTF.

This clonotype appeared a few times. This sequence joins TRBV9 and TRBJ1-1; D possibly corresponds to TRBD1 (6 bases). Trimming left V 3 bases short and J 10 bases short, with 16 bases between. Germline CDR1 and CDR2: SGDLS and YYNGEE. CDR3 length: 13 amino acids. The CDR3 DNA sequence: TGTGCCAGCAGCGGCGGGGTGGGACAAGGAGCTTTCTTT. It is translated as CASSGGVGQGAFF.

In the case of this clonotype: The junction and the germline gene differ at one end; a read error may be behind it. The chain has TRBV7-2 and TRBJ2-7; D is perhaps TRBD1 (6 bases). The germline CDR1 and CDR2 sequences are SGHTA and FQGNSA. The CDR3 is made up of 15 amino acids. The CDR3 DNA is TGCGCCAGCAGCTATCGGACAGAACGATCCTACGAGCAGTACTTC. Translating it yields CASSYRTERSYEQYF. Filled out from reference TRBV7-2 and TRBJ2-7, the complete variable domain reads GAGVSQSPSNKVTEKGKDVELRCDPISGHTALYWYRQSLGQGLEFLIYFQGNSAPDKSGLPSDRFSAERTGGSVSTLTIQRTQQEDSAVYLCASSYRTERSYEQYFGPGTRLTVT.

V gene TRBV29-1 combines with J gene TRBJ2-7, with a possible D match to TRBD1 (7 bases). This CDR3 is 16 amino acids long. Germline CDR1 reads SQVTM; CDR2 reads ANQGSEA. The V end was cut by 0 bases, the J end by 5 bases, with 20 bases between. The CDR3 DNA sequence: TGCAGCGTTGAAGATCCGGCAGGGGGGCTGGGGGACGAGCAGTACTTC. It specifies CSVEDPAGGLGDEQYF.

This clonotype has a handful of counts. The CDR3 nucleotides read TGCGCCAGCGGTTACGCCCCCGAGGGGACGGAGACCCAGTACTTC. Translated: CASGYAPEGTETQYF. The chain has TRBV5-1 and TRBJ2-5, with D perhaps given as TRBD1 or TRBD2 (5 bases each). The CDR3 totals 15 residues. Trimming took off 7 bases at V and 5 bases at J, with 21 bases between the two ends. Per the germline V gene, CDR1 is SGHRS and CDR2 is YFSETQ.

This clonotype was counted a few times. The rearrangement uses TRBV30 and TRBJ1-1; possible D gene TRBD1, 5 bases. The CDR3 is 15 amino acids. Germline V gene data show CDR1 as GTSNPN and CDR2 as SVGIG (reference sequence). V lost 1 base to trimming and J lost 5 bases, with 17 bases between them. The CDR3 DNA sequence: TGTGCCTGGAGTGACCTTTTAGGGGCTGAGACTGAAGCTTTCTTT. The encoded protein is CAWSDLLGAETEAFF.

The genes are TRBV2 and TRBJ2-7; no clear D. Germline CDR1 and CDR2: SNHLY and FYNNEI. The V end lost 6 bases, the J end lost 1 base, and 4 bases lay between the germline ends. This CDR3 is 11 amino acids long. This CDR3 is CASRNSYEQYF. Here the CDR3 DNA reads TGTGCCAGCAGAAATTCCTACGAGCAGTACTTC.

At least ten counts were recorded for this clonotype. The chain has TRBV19 and TRBJ2-5, with D perhaps being TRBD1 or TRBD2 (5 bases each). The CDR3 has 11 amino acids. Germline V lookup: CDR1 LNHDA, CDR2 SQIVND (reference sequence). In DNA, the CDR3 is TGTGGCTCGGGACCACAAGAGACCCAGTACTTC. This gives the protein CGSGPQETQYF. Variable domain in full (rest from reference TRBV19 and TRBJ2-5): DGGITQSPKYLFRKEGQNVTLSCEQNLNHDAMYWYRQDPGQGLRLIYYSQIVNDFQKGDIAEGYSVSREKKESFPLTVTSAQKNPTAFYLCGSGPQETQYFGPGTRLLVL.

V is TRBV20-1 and J is TRBJ1-5; D not resolved. The CDR3 extends over 14 amino acids. The V end was cut by 0 bases, the J end by 4 bases, with 10 bases between. CDR1 DFQATT and CDR2 SNEGSKA come from the germline V gene (reference sequence). The DNA of the CDR3 is TGCAGTGCTAGAGATCTGCGAGCGAATCAGCCCCAGCATTTT. It codes for CSARDLRANQPQHF.

The V call is TRBV9, the J call TRBJ2-5, with 12 bases fitting TRBD1. J lost 9 bases, V lost 3 bases, and 9 bases had no gene match. CDR1 and CDR2 from the germline V gene are SGDLS and YYNGEE. The CDR3 contains 15 residues. The CDR3 loop reads CASSEGQGAGQPQYF. DNA for the CDR3: TGTGCCAGCAGCGAGGGACAGGGGGCCGGACAGCCCCAGTACTTC.